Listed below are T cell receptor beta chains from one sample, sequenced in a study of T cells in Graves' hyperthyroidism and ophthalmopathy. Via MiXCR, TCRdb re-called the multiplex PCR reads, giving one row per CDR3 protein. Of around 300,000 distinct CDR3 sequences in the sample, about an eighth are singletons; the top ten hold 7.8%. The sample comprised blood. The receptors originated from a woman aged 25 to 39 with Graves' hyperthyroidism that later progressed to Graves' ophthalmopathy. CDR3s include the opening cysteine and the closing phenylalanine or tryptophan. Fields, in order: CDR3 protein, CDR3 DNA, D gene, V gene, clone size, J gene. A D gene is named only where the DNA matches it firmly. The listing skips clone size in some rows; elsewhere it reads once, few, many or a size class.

CATSDTRSSSVFGNTIYF,TGTGCCACCAGTGACACCCGATCGAGTTCGGTCTTTGGAAACACCATATATTTT,NA,TRBV24-1,NA,TRBJ1-3
CASSPGTAGEQYF,TGTGCCAGCAGCCCCGGGACGGCAGGCGAGCAGTACTTC,NA,TRBV13,many,TRBJ2-7
CASSLGARQGSTDTQYF,TGTGCCAGCAGCTTGGGAGCACGACAGGGGAGCACAGATACGCAGTATTTT,TRBD1,TRBV5-4,many,TRBJ2-3
CASSPSWGGNHADTQYF,TGTGCCAGCAGCCCGAGTTGGGGCGGGAACCATGCAGATACGCAGTATTTT,NA,TRBV7-2,many,TRBJ2-3
CASSPYNSYEQYF,TGTGCCAGCAGCCCGTACAACTCCTACGAGCAGTACTTC,NA,TRBV7-2,NA,TRBJ2-7
CASSPAGTSRSYEQYF,TGTGCCAGCAGCCCCGCCGGGACTAGTCGCTCCTACGAGCAGTACTTC,TRBD2,TRBV28,many,TRBJ2-7
CSAREQGHEQYF,TGCAGTGCTAGAGAACAGGGCCACGAGCAGTACTTC,NA,TRBV20-1,many,TRBJ2-7
CSASRPENTEAFF,TGCAGTGCTAGTCGGCCGGAAAACACTGAAGCTTTCTTT,NA,TRBV20-1,many,TRBJ1-1
CASSWGLAGVYEQYF,TGTGCCAGCAGCTGGGGACTAGCGGGGGTCTACGAGCAGTACTTC,TRBD2,TRBV7-2,many,TRBJ2-7
CASSQEGRVPQPQHF,TGCGCCAGCAGCCAAGAGGGCAGGGTACCTCAGCCCCAGCATTTT,NA,TRBV4-1,few,TRBJ1-5
CASSLEPGQTYEQYF,TGTGCCAGCAGCTTGGAGCCGGGACAGACCTACGAGCAGTACTTC,TRBD1,TRBV5-6,many,TRBJ2-7
CASVFTGANYGYTF,TGTGCCAGCGTATTTACAGGGGCTAACTATGGCTACACCTTC,TRBD1,TRBV6-1,many,TRBJ1-2
CASSQDKTSPPEQFF,TGTGCCAGCAGCCAAGATAAGACTAGCCCCCCTGAGCAGTTCTTC,TRBD2,TRBV14,many,TRBJ2-1
CASSIGVSPYEQYF,TGTGCCAGTAGTATAGGGGTATCGCCCTACGAGCAGTACTTC,NA,TRBV19,few,TRBJ2-7
CASRAGTSAGGTQYF,TGTGCCAGCAGGGCCGGGACTAGCGCGGGGGGGACCCAGTACTTC,TRBD2,TRBV28,NA,TRBJ2-5
CSATGTSGRTTYEQYF,TGCAGTGCCACCGGGACTAGCGGGAGGACCACCTACGAGCAGTACTTC,TRBD2,TRBV20-1,NA,TRBJ2-7
CASSLISYEQYF,TGTGCCAGCAGCTTAATTTCCTACGAGCAGTACTTC,NA,TRBV7-2,many,TRBJ2-7
CASKRTSGGVEQFF,TGTGCCAGCAAAAGGACTAGCGGGGGTGTTGAGCAGTTCTTC,TRBD2,TRBV2,NA,TRBJ2-1
CANLAGGSTDTQYF,TGTGCCAACCTAGCGGGAGGGAGCACAGATACGCAGTATTTT,TRBD2,TRBV2,many,TRBJ2-3
CASSLSGTSGNTIYF,TGTGCCAGCAGCCTCTCCGGGACCTCTGGAAACACCATATATTTT,NA,TRBV28,NA,TRBJ1-3
CASSLAGLAGARAQETQYF,TGTGCCAGCAGCTTAGCGGGACTAGCGGGAGCCCGGGCCCAAGAGACCCAGTACTTC,TRBD2,TRBV11-2,many,TRBJ2-5
CASSAFRGADYEQYF,TGTGCCAGCAGTGCCTTTAGGGGGGCCGACTACGAGCAGTACTTC,NA,TRBV6-1,many,TRBJ2-7